A single sample is the source of the 20 T cell receptor beta chains below, sequenced in a study of OX40 agonist ivuxolimab in advanced cancers. Sequencing used immunoSEQ multiplex PCR; TCRdb keeps in-frame clones, though not all of them. Of over 75,000 clones listed, approximately 91% are singletons. The material was CD4+ or CD8+ T cells sorted from blood, obtained in a trial of the OX40 agonist ivuxolimab. Source of these receptors: an adult with an advanced solid tumor such as melanoma, head and neck, liver or kidney cancer.

This chain uses TRBV28 with TRBJ2-7; TRBD1 matches 10 bases. CDR3 length equals 17 residues. The V segment lost 5 bases and the J segment 5 bases; nucleotides outside the gene matches: 15. CDR1 and CDR2 (germline): MDHEN, SYDVKM. The chain's CDR3 is CASSSTGTGDLSHEQYF. CDR3 in DNA: TGTGCCAGCAGTAGTACCGGGACAGGGGACCTTAGTCACGAGCAGTACTTC. Looking up the rest from reference TRBV28 and TRBJ2-7 gives the full variable domain: DVKVTQSSRYLVKRTGEKVFLECVQDMDHENMFWYRQDPGLGLRLIYFSYDVKMKEKGDIPEGYSVSREKKERFSLILESASTNQTSMYLCASSSTGTGDLSHEQYFGPGTRLTVT.

The V and J genes are TRBV5-4 and TRBJ2-7; D may be TRBD1 or TRBD2 (5 bases each). Germline CDR1 and CDR2: SGHNT and YYREEE (reference sequence). Trimming took off 4 bases at V and 5 bases at J, with 13 bases between the two ends. The CDR3 loop spans 13 amino acids. The CDR3 nucleotides are TGTGCCAGCAGCGGTGGAGGCAGGGACGAGCAGTACTTC. It encodes CASSGGGRDEQYF.

The chain joins TRBV5-1 to TRBJ2-2; D is ambiguous. The V end was cut by 7 bases, the J end by 0 bases, with 10 bases between. Germline CDR1 and CDR2: SGHRS and YFSETQ. This CDR3 has 14 residues. The CDR3, as DNA: TGCGCCAGCCGACCTTCTGCGAACACCGGGGAGCTGTTTTTT. This sequence encodes CASRPSANTGELFF.

This sequence joins TRBV9 and TRBJ1-3, with a possible D match to TRBD1 (6 bases). V was clipped by 4 bases and J by 8 bases, with 19 bases between them. This CDR3 is 15 amino acids long. Germline V gene lookup returns CDR1 SGDLS and CDR2 YYNGEE. The CDR3: CASSYVGGSSDTIYF. In DNA form, the CDR3 reads TGTGCCAGCAGCTACGTAGGGGGTTCCTCAGACACCATATATTTT. Based on the CDR3 plus reference TRBV9 and TRBJ1-3, the full variable domain is DSGVTQTPKHLITATGQRVTLRCSPRSGDLSVYWYQQSLDQGLQFLIQYYNGEERAKGNILERFSAQQFPDLHSELNLSSLELGDSALYFCASSYVGGSSDTIYFGEGSWLTVV.

The chain combines TRBV19 with TRBJ2-3; 8 nucleotides align to TRBD2. The germline gives CDR1 LNHDA, CDR2 SQIVND (reference sequence). The V segment lost 4 bases and the J segment 2 bases; nucleotides outside the gene matches: 5. The CDR3 runs 15 residues. DNA for the CDR3: TGTGCCAGTAGTAGTACTAGCGGACACACAGATACGCAGTATTTT. This gives the protein CASSSTSGHTDTQYF.

The V call is TRBV6-9, the J call TRBJ1-4, with TRBD1 identical over 12 bases. The CDR3 covers 17 residues. Germline V gene sequence: CDR1 MNHGY, CDR2 SVAAGI. With V trimmed by 1 base and J by 8 bases, 8 bases remained unmatched. In nucleotides, the CDR3 is TGTGCCAGCAGTTATTATGGGACAGGGGGCGTAGGCGAAAAACTGTTTTTT. Residues: CASSYYGTGGVGEKLFF.

The rearrangement links TRBV9 to TRBJ2-1; TRBD1 agrees at 7 bases. Germline V lookup: CDR1 SGDLS, CDR2 YYNGEE. This CDR3 is 16 amino acids long. V was clipped by 0 bases and J by 3 bases; unmatched bases: 6. CDR3: CASSVGYRGSYNEQFF. The DNA for the CDR3 is TGTGCCAGCAGCGTAGGGTACAGGGGTAGCTACAATGAGCAGTTCTTC.

This clone was seen a single time. In DNA, the CDR3 is TGTGCCAGCAGCTTTTTCTCAGAGGTCGATACGCAGTATTTT. It is translated as CASSFFSEVDTQYF. The chain links TRBV11-2 to TRBJ2-3; no clear D. V was clipped by 3 bases and J by 6 bases, with 13 bases between them. CDR3 size: 14 residues. CDR1 SGHAT and CDR2 FQNNGV come from the germline V gene.

The chain recombines TRBV7-8 with TRBJ1-1; D is perhaps TRBD1 (6 bases). There are 14 residues in the CDR3. Trimming took off 7 bases at V and 1 base at J, with 13 bases between the two ends. The V gene's germline CDR1 is SGHVS and CDR2 FQNEAQ. CDR3 region: CASTAGGTNTEAFF. CDR3 DNA sequence: TGTGCCAGCACCGCCGGGGGCACGAACACTGAAGCTTTCTTT. Filled out from reference TRBV7-8 and TRBJ1-1, the complete variable domain reads GAGVSQSPRYKVAKRGQDVALRCDPISGHVSLFWYQQALGQGPEFLTYFQNEAQLDKSGLPSDRFFAERPEGSVSTLKIQRTQQEDSAVYLCASTAGGTNTEAFFGQGTRLTVV.

The DNA of the CDR3 is TGTGCCAGCTCACAGGGGACGAGCAATCAGCCCCAGCATTTT. It specifies CASSQGTSNQPQHF. The chain links TRBV18 to TRBJ1-5; D is perhaps TRBD1 (5 bases). Trimming shortened V by 4 bases and J by 1 base, and 8 bases separated the two germline ends. CDR1 and CDR2 (germline): KGHSH, LQKENI. The CDR3 runs to 14 residues.

V is TRBV27 and J is TRBJ2-1; 10 bases match TRBD2. The CDR3 is made up of 15 amino acids. J lost 6 bases, V lost 4 bases, and 6 bases had no gene match. CDR1 is MNHEY and CDR2 is SMNVEV in the germline V gene (reference sequence). DNA of the CDR3: TGTGCCAGCAGTTCCCTAGCGGGAGCCGGCAATGAGCAGTTCTTC. Translation gives CASSSLAGAGNEQFF.

A word on this clone: Other DNA variants within this sample encode the same CDR3. V gene TRBV29-1 combines with J gene TRBJ2-3; a possible D gene is TRBD1 (5 bases). Trimming cost V 4 bases and J 1 base, with 9 bases left between them. CDR1 and CDR2 (germline): SQVTM, ANQGSEA. The CDR3 has 13 residues. The CDR3 DNA sequence: TGCAGCGTTGGAAGGGGCGGCACAGATACGCAGTATTTT. It encodes CSVGRGGTDTQYF.

The chain is built from TRBV25-1 and TRBJ1-1; TRBD1 might be the D (5 bases). Germline lookup yields CDR1 MGHDK and CDR2 SYGVNS. The CDR3 contains 16 residues. The V end lost 0 bases, the J end lost 0 bases, and 11 bases lay between the germline ends. As DNA, the CDR3 is TGTGCCAGCAGTGAATATGACAGTCTGATGAACACTGAAGCTTTCTTT. Its translation: CASSEYDSLMNTEAFF.

This clone occurred once. This chain connects TRBV19 to TRBJ1-5; D uncertain. The germline V gene has CDR1 LNHDA and CDR2 SQIVND (reference sequence). The CDR3 extends over 16 amino acids. V lost 2 bases and J 7 bases, leaving 18 bases between the germline ends. CDR3 protein: CASSITPGPRGQPQHF. The CDR3, as DNA: TGTGCCAGTAGTATAACCCCCGGGCCGAGAGGACAGCCCCAGCATTTT.

The chain uses TRBV14 and TRBJ2-5; D gene ambiguous. Trimming shortened V by 4 bases and J by 4 bases, and 7 bases separated the two germline ends. This CDR3 spans 12 amino acids. The germline V gene encodes CDR1 SGHDN and CDR2 FVKESK. CDR3 bases: TGTGCCAGCAGCCCGAATGCAGAGACCCAGTACTTC. Residues: CASSPNAETQYF. Filled out from reference TRBV14 and TRBJ2-5, the complete variable domain reads EAGVTQFPSHSVIEKGQTVTLRCDPISGHDNLYWYRRVMGKEIKFLLHFVKESKQDESGMPNNRFLAERTGGTYSTLKVQPAELEDSGVYFCASSPNAETQYFGPGTRLLVL.

The chain is built from TRBV6-5 and TRBJ1-2; perhaps TRBD1 as D (5 bases). V was pared by 4 bases and J by 4 bases, with 7 bases between. This CDR3 has 12 residues. Per germline, CDR1 MNHEY and CDR2 SVGAGI. The CDR3 coding sequence is TGTGCCAGCAGTTCGGGGGTCTATGGCTACACCTTC. This encodes CASSSGVYGYTF.

This rearrangement joins TRBV18 to TRBJ2-1; 8 bases map to TRBD1. CDR3 size: 16 residues. V lost 3 bases to trimming and J lost 4 bases; unmatched junction nucleotides: 8. Germline assignment: CDR1 KGHSH and CDR2 LQKENI. This CDR3 is CASSPRAGGAYNEQFF. The CDR3 bases are TGTGCCAGCTCACCTCGGGCAGGGGGCGCTTACAATGAGCAGTTCTTC.

The V gene is TRBV19, the J gene TRBJ1-4; TRBD1 matches at 11 bases. With 7 bases clipped from V and 7 bases from J, the junction kept 5 bases outside the gene matches. This CDR3 spans 14 amino acids. Germline V gives CDR1 LNHDA, CDR2 SQIVND (reference sequence). DNA of the CDR3: TGTGCCAGTAAACCGGACAGGGGGCGTGAAAAACTGTTTTTT. It translates to CASKPDRGREKLFF.

The count of this clone is one. This chain joins TRBV5-1 and TRBJ2-2; tentatively, D is TRBD2 (6 bases). The CDR3 covers 15 residues. CDR1 SGHRS and CDR2 YFSETQ come from the germline V gene. Trimming cost V 3 bases and J 4 bases, with 13 bases left between them. The CDR3 sequence is CASSSVGGITGELFF. CDR3 in DNA: TGCGCCAGCAGCTCAGTAGGCGGGATCACCGGGGAGCTGTTTTTT.

In this sample, this clone turned up once. The chain combines TRBV5-4 with TRBJ1-1; the D gene is possibly TRBD1 (5 bases). CDR1 SGHNT and CDR2 YYREEE come from the germline V gene (reference sequence). Trimming left V 2 bases short and J 0 bases short, with 8 bases between. This CDR3 has 14 amino acids. The CDR3 DNA follows: TGTGCCAGCAGCTTCGGACATCTGAACACTGAAGCTTTCTTT. Its protein product is CASSFGHLNTEAFF. Looking up the rest from reference TRBV5-4 and TRBJ1-1 gives the full variable domain: ETGVTQSPTHLIKTRGQQVTLRCSSQSGHNTVSWYQQALGQGPQFIFQYYREEENGRGNFPPRFSGLQFPNYSSELNVNALELDDSALYLCASSFGHLNTEAFFGQGTRLTVV.